What follows are 5 T cell receptor beta chains derived from one specimen sequenced in a study of regulatory T cells in long-lasting Graves disease (dated by TCRdb to 2020 to 2023). The time point label of this sample denotes: newly diagnosed GD, antithyroid drugs for less than 3 months. RNA was extracted from PBMCs in TRIzol for both TCR sequencing and RNA sequencing. Library preparation was by multiplex PCR. The data were produced on an Illumina HiSeq 4000. To build TCR beta libraries, CDR3 regions were amplified by Arm-PCR using iRepertoire HTBI primers. TCRdb reanalyzed the raw reads on its own, using fastp at Q25 for trimming and MiXCR for clone calling, and kept in-frame beta chains. Rows matching on CDR3 protein sequence are summarized as one entry with the most common DNA and genes. The sample includes 390,000 or so distinct CDR3 sequences, with approximately 12% observed a single time. The ten largest clonotypes hold about 20% of the sample.

These data are also associated with another study on T cells in Graves' hyperthyroidism and ophthalmopathy.

The sample was peripheral blood mononuclear cells (PBMCs), taken at new diagnosis, from a patient treated with antithyroid drugs. The receptors originated from a woman between 18 and 29 years old with Graves disease. Donor details come from another sample of the same person, matched by shared clones.

This clonotype came up many times. The rearrangement joins TRBV11-1 to TRBJ2-7; 10 bases are shared with TRBD1. The CDR3 loop spans 16 amino acids. The germline CDR1 and CDR2 sequences are SGHAT and FQDESV (reference sequence). V dropped 1 base and J dropped 3; count of bases not matched to a gene: 6. The CDR3 protein is CASSLDNRDRGYEQYV. The CDR3, as DNA: TGTGCCAGCAGCTTAGATAACCGGGACAGGGGCTACGAGCAGTACGTC.

Regarding this clonotype: A read error is the likely source, as a far larger clone sits one nucleotide away. This chain joins TRBV28 and TRBJ1-1, with D hard to call. The CDR3 spans 14 residues. Trimming left V 3 bases short and J 4 bases short, with 12 bases between. Per the germline V gene, CDR1 is MDHEN and CDR2 is SYDVKM. CDR3 sequence (DNA): TGTGCCAGCAGTTTTAACGGGATGAGCACTGAAGCTTTCTTT. Its translation is CASSFNGMSTEAFF.

This clonotype was recorded many times. The rearrangement links TRBV6-5 to TRBJ2-5, with D possibly TRBD1 on 6 matching bases. Trimming left V 3 bases short and J 0 bases short, with 8 bases between. The CDR3 totals 14 residues. Germline V gives CDR1 MNHEY, CDR2 SVGAGI. The CDR3 nucleotides are TGTGCCAGCAGTTATCAGGGGTACCAAGAGACCCAGTACTTC. Translated, it gives CASSYQGYQETQYF.

The chain joins TRBV28 to TRBJ1-6; possibly TRBD1 for D (6 bases). CDR3 length: 14 residues. The ends were cut back, 2 bases at V and 8 bases at J, with 10 bases in the middle. Germline V gene data show CDR1 as MDHEN and CDR2 as SYDVKM. DNA for the CDR3: TGTGCCAGCAGTTTACACAGGGTGGATTCACCCCTCCACTTT. It specifies CASSLHRVDSPLHF.

The chain carries TRBV10-3 and TRBJ2-5, with 7 bases aligning to TRBD1. The germline CDR1 and CDR2 sequences are ENHRY and SYGVKD. This CDR3 is 13 amino acids long. V dropped 8 bases and J dropped 3; count of bases not matched to a gene: 6. CDR3 sequence (DNA): TGTGCCATCGGGACAGCCGCTAAAGAGACCCAGTACTTC. As protein: CAIGTAAKETQYF.